This T cell receptor beta chain was obtained from a study of memory B cells and T cells in multiple sclerosis. General observations from the study: Shared clonotype counts depended on differing compartment clone-set sizes and were normalized.

Measured with immunoSEQ multiplex PCR; TCRdb has only the in-frame clones, and not every one. This sample carries roughly 14,000 clones, roughly three quarters of them seen once, and the ten largest clones take roughly 2.2%. Details on this clone: Its antigen is not identified.

The clonotype comes from a human donor with multiple sclerosis. The specimen sequenced was memory (CD45RO+) CD4+ T cells from blood.

The CDR3 here is CASSATGFGETQYF. In DNA form, the CDR3 reads TGTGCCAGCAGTGCTACAGGCTTCGGGGAGACCCAGTACTTC. The J gene is TRBJ2-5, the V gene TRBV2; D perhaps matches TRBD1 (5 bases). CDR3 length: 14 amino acids. Germline lookup yields CDR1 SNHLY and CDR2 FYNNEI. V dropped 4 bases and J dropped 5 bases, with 14 bases sitting between them.